The next 18 T cell receptor beta chains were all read from a single sample in a study of cytomegalovirus exposure and HLA in healthy donors (dated by TCRdb to 2015 to 2018). Libraries were made using the immunoSEQ multiplex PCR assay. For the multiplex PCR, a mixture combining 60 forward primers for TCR Vbeta segments and 13 reverse primers for TCR Jbeta segments was used. TCRdb stores this immuneACCESS table with in-frame sequences only. Part of the clones is absent; in the studies checked, under half of the shortfall reflects unresolved V genes, and no reason is known for the rest. The sample table shows more than 95,000 clones, and 75% to 85% are seen once. The ten most abundant clones make up 5.5% to 7% of the sample. Material for sequencing was PBMCs. These receptors were obtained from a man in his late teens or twenties in good health and CMV-seronegative.

The chain couples TRBV28 to TRBJ2-7, with D unresolved. This CDR3 spans 13 amino acids. V was pared by 7 bases and J by 3 bases, with 13 bases between. Germline-derived CDR1 and CDR2 are MDHEN and SYDVKM. The CDR3 reads CASKSLPGYEQYF. The CDR3 bases are TGTGCCAGCAAATCTCTCCCAGGCTACGAGCAGTACTTC.

The chain carries TRBV6-5 and TRBJ1-2, with D tentatively TRBD1 (6 bases). The CDR3 is 14 residues long. Germline values: CDR1 MNHEY, CDR2 SVGAGI. V was trimmed by 8 bases and J by 2 bases, leaving 15 bases between them. Written as DNA, the CDR3 is TGTGCCAGCTATAAACAGGGAACGAACTATGGCTACACCTTC. Protein sequence: CASYKQGTNYGYTF.

The CDR3 region is CASSVESGVAYNTQYF. In nucleotides, the CDR3 is TGTGCCAGCAGCGTAGAAAGCGGAGTAGCGTACAATACGCAGTATTTT. The rearrangement links TRBV9 to TRBJ2-3; tentative D call: TRBD2 (5 bases). This CDR3 contains 16 residues. Germline lookup yields CDR1 SGDLS and CDR2 YYNGEE. V was pared by 0 bases and J by 7 bases, with 18 bases between.

This clone turned up a few times. V is TRBV9 and J is TRBJ2-1, with a possible D match to TRBD2 (5 bases). The germline V gene has CDR1 SGDLS and CDR2 YYNGEE. Trimming took 4 bases from V and 7 from J, leaving 9 bases between them. CDR3 length equals 12 residues. CDR3: CASSRESNEQFF. The CDR3 bases are TGTGCCAGCAGCAGGGAGAGTAATGAGCAGTTCTTC.

This clone was observed once. The chain carries TRBV5-1 and TRBJ2-7; TRBD1 aligns across 10 bases. The CDR3 is 15 amino acids. Germline-derived CDR1 and CDR2 are SGHRS and YFSETQ. V was clipped by 0 bases and J by 2 bases; unmatched bases: 2. The CDR3 nucleotides read TGCGCCAGCAGCTTGGGGGACAGGGGTACCTACGAGCAGTACTTC. Amino acid sequence: CASSLGDRGTYEQYF.

V gene TRBV27 combines with J gene TRBJ1-5, with TRBD1 matching over 7 bases. V gave up 5 bases and J gave up 6 bases; unmatched junction bases: 7. Looked up from germline, CDR1 is MNHEY and CDR2 is SMNVEV (reference sequence). This CDR3 has 14 amino acids. The CDR3 reads CASSPTGLGQPQHF. In DNA form, the CDR3 reads TGTGCCAGCAGTCCGACAGGGCTAGGTCAGCCCCAGCATTTT.

The CDR3 bases are TGTGCCAGCAGTTTGAAGGGACAGGGGGTTGGTGGGAACACTGAAGCTTTCTTT. It translates to CASSLKGQGVGGNTEAFF. The chain has TRBV27 and TRBJ1-1, with 11 bases that match TRBD1. The CDR3 runs to 18 residues. Germline V gene data show CDR1 as MNHEY and CDR2 as SMNVEV (reference sequence). The trim removed 3 bases at V and 1 base at J, leaving 10 bases unmatched.

The rearrangement uses TRBV13 and TRBJ2-1, with 8 bases lining up with TRBD2. CDR3 length: 17 amino acids. Looked up from germline, CDR1 is PRHDT and CDR2 is FYEKMQ (reference sequence). After removal of 5 bases from V and 2 bases from J, the junction contained 11 bases not matched to a gene. The CDR3 loop is CASSPPGGLEAYNEQFF. In DNA form, the CDR3 reads TGTGCCAGCAGCCCGCCGGGGGGACTAGAGGCCTACAATGAGCAGTTCTTC. Together with reference TRBV13 and TRBJ2-1, the CDR3 gives the full variable domain: AAGVIQSPRHLIKEKRETATLKCYPIPRHDTVYWYQQGPGQDPQFLISFYEKMQSDKGSIPDRFSAQQFSDYHSELNMSSLELGDSALYFCASSPPGGLEAYNEQFFGPGTRLTVL.

V usage is TRBV4-3 and J usage is TRBJ2-1, with 8 positions matching TRBD2. The CDR3 spans 16 residues. The germline V gene encodes CDR1 LGHNA and CDR2 YSLEER. The trim removed 4 bases at V and 3 bases at J, leaving 8 bases unmatched. CDR3 protein: CASSPGVAGSYNEQFF. CDR3 DNA sequence: TGCGCCAGCAGCCCAGGAGTAGCGGGGAGCTACAATGAGCAGTTCTTC.

The CDR3 sequence is CASTTSPGLITYNEQFF. In DNA, the CDR3 is TGTGCCAGCACCACTTCCCCGGGACTAATTACCTACAATGAGCAGTTCTTC. V usage is TRBV28 and J usage is TRBJ2-1; 7 bases are shared with TRBD2. CDR1 MDHEN and CDR2 SYDVKM come from the germline V gene. With V trimmed by 7 bases and J by 2 bases, 14 bases remained unmatched. The CDR3 is made up of 17 amino acids. Complete variable domain (other parts from reference TRBV28 and TRBJ2-1): DVKVTQSSRYLVKRTGEKVFLECVQDMDHENMFWYRQDPGLGLRLIYFSYDVKMKEKGDIPEGYSVSREKKERFSLILESASTNQTSMYLCASTTSPGLITYNEQFFGPGTRLTVL.

A single count supports this clone. The chain carries TRBV6-6 and TRBJ1-5, with D possibly TRBD1 on 6 matching bases. Trimming pared 6 bases from V and 7 bases from J, leaving 16 bases between. This CDR3 contains 14 residues. CDR1 is MNHNY and CDR2 is SVGAGI in the germline V gene (reference sequence). The CDR3 sequence is CASRARTEGQPQHF. The CDR3 bases are TGTGCCAGCAGAGCTAGGACAGAAGGGCAGCCCCAGCATTTT.

This chain connects TRBV5-1 to TRBJ2-1, with D maybe TRBD2 (6 bases). V was clipped by 0 bases and J by 0 bases, with 10 bases between them. CDR1 and CDR2 from the germline V gene are SGHRS and YFSETQ. The CDR3 is 16 amino acids. The CDR3 DNA follows: TGCGCCAGCAGCTTGGCCCGACTAGGCTCCTACAATGAGCAGTTCTTC. As protein: CASSLARLGSYNEQFF.

This clone occurred once. The gene calls are TRBV18 and TRBJ2-1, with 10 bases matching TRBD1. Germline V gene sequence: CDR1 KGHSH, CDR2 LQKENI. The CDR3 totals 15 residues. Trimming cost V 0 bases and J 9 bases; bases outside gene matches: 5. The DNA for the CDR3 is TGTGCCAGCTCACCACCGGGACAGGGGTATGGTGAGCAGTTCTTC. Its translation: CASSPPGQGYGEQFF.

The V call is TRBV6-4, the J call TRBJ1-1; D is undetermined. In germline, CDR1 is MRHNA, CDR2 SNTAGT. This CDR3 contains 15 residues. V shed 9 bases and J shed 0 bases, with 17 bases lying between them. The CDR3 sequence is CASLVGDSVNTEAFF. CDR3 bases: TGTGCCAGTCTGGTCGGGGATAGCGTGAACACTGAAGCTTTCTTT.

The V call is TRBV19, the J call TRBJ2-1, with 7 bases fitting TRBD2. CDR1 and CDR2 from the germline V gene are LNHDA and SQIVND (reference sequence). V gave up 1 base and J gave up 3 bases; unmatched junction bases: 6. The CDR3 runs to 16 residues. The CDR3 nucleotides read TGTGCCAGTAGTATAGTGGGCGGGAGAGGCTACAATGAGCAGTTCTTC. This gives the protein CASSIVGGRGYNEQFF.

V gene TRBV28 combines with J gene TRBJ1-1; D is ambiguous. V lost 7 bases and J 5 bases, leaving 17 bases between the germline ends. The length of the CDR3 is 14 residues. In germline, CDR1 is MDHEN, CDR2 SYDVKM. CDR3 region: CASTNPGFSTEAFF. In nucleotides, the CDR3 is TGTGCCAGCACCAACCCAGGATTTTCGACTGAAGCTTTCTTT.

This clone was picked up one time. The rearrangement joins TRBV7-2 to TRBJ2-1; 9 bases line up with TRBD2. The CDR3 sequence is 14 residues long. Germline V gene lookup returns CDR1 SGHTA and CDR2 FQGNSA. Trimming removed 3 bases from V and 14 bases from J; junction bases left unmatched: 11. In nucleotides, the CDR3 is TGTGCCAGCAGCTTCACGTCAGCGGGAGGCTTTGAGTTCTTC. Translated: CASSFTSAGGFEFF.

The CDR3: CASSSRQGQPQHF. Here the CDR3 DNA reads TGTGCCAGCAGCTCGCGACAGGGTCAGCCCCAGCATTTT. The rearrangement joins TRBV7-3 to TRBJ1-5, with 7 nucleotides matching TRBD1. The V and J ends lost 4 bases and 6 bases, in that order; junction bases with no gene match: 3. The CDR3 length is 13 residues. Per the germline V gene, CDR1 is SGHTA and CDR2 is FQGTGA.